This TCR beta chain was sequenced in a study of blood T cell repertoires in COVID-19. The data were produced by immunoSEQ multiplex PCR, yet TCRdb's version contains in-frame clones alone and is incomplete. The sample carries tens of thousands of clones, over 80% recorded once. V lost 3 bases and J lost 2, with 23 bases in between. The CDR3 covers 19 residues. CDR1 is LGHNA, CDR2 YNFKEQ, per germline. The chain carries TRBV4-2 and TRBJ1-5; D is uncertain. Specimen: peripheral blood. The receptor was derived from a man in his fifties or sixties with active COVID-19. CDR3 in DNA: TGTGCCAGCAGCCACGGCCGTAACTTAGCTGCCTATGGCAATCAGCCCCAGCATTTT. This sequence encodes CASSHGRNLAAYGNQPQHF.